This record looks at one T cell receptor (beta chain) sequence and its context. Its antigen remains unidentified. Trimming at V came to 3 bases and at J to 3 bases, leaving 1 base not matched to a gene. The germline CDR1 and CDR2 sequences are KGHSH and LQKENI. The CDR3 totals 14 residues. This sample is drawn from a study of T cell responses to AZD1222 COVID-19 vaccine. Study conclusions and caveats: There were mostly white British donors and more females than males, and clonal diversity was possibly underestimated. Without day 14 samples, only post-peak T cell repertoires were studied.

Using immunoSEQ multiplex PCR, the repertoire was profiled, and TCRdb retains in-frame clones only, with some absent. The sample has 150,000 or so clones; approximately 90% are singletons. The sample consisted of peripheral blood, taken on day 0 of AZD1222 vaccination. The TCR was taken from an adult in good health. The chain couples TRBV18 to TRBJ2-7; 11 bases are a match to TRBD1. DNA for the CDR3: TGTGCCAGCTCACCCGGGACAGGGGGCTACGAGCAGTACTTC. The encoded protein is CASSPGTGGYEQYF.